The clone carrying this T cell receptor (beta chain) is medium-sized (0.01 to 0.1%). The antigen remains unidentified. The data are from a study of T and B cells in COVID-19 patients. Study background: Peripheral blood came from COVID-19 patients with active infection or after recovery.

Multiplex PCR with BIOMED2 TRB-A/B primer pools amplified TRB rearrangements. TCRdb reprocessed the multiplex PCR reads via MiXCR and lists one record per CDR3 protein. The table records about 5,200 distinct CDR3 sequences, 25% to 30% of them present only once. From blood, 250-500 ng of genomic DNA served as TRB template. Trimming left V 1 base short and J 0 bases short, with 1 base between. There are 13 residues in the CDR3. The germline V gene encodes CDR1 KGHSH and CDR2 LQKENI. General study results and limits: Patients with COVID-19 reportedly showed strongly skewed T cell receptor beta variable and joining gene usage. Sorted SARS-CoV-2-responsive or tetramer+ T cells and CD4+, regulatory and CD8+ subsets were not yet sequenced.

This receptor was obtained from a human donor with active COVID-19. This rearrangement joins TRBV18 to TRBJ1-5; no definite D call. Sequences were obtained from blood. This chain's CDR3 is CASSPLSNQPQHF. CDR3 DNA sequence: TGTGCCAGCTCACCACTTAGCAATCAGCCCCAGCATTTT.